Sequencing of this TCR beta chain was carried out in a study of blood T cell repertoires in COVID-19. The overall study: From T cells, B-cell-depleted T cells, or PBMCs came the material, which was cDNA or gDNA.

Original handling: For nucleated cells, counts were estimated from reference gene primer amplification. Profiled with immunoSEQ multiplex PCR; TCRdb holds only in-frame clones, not every one. The V and J calls and the clone size are those of that table, but D and trimming were determined from the DNA. Among around 320,000 clones, almost 85% were seen once, and the ten largest hold roughly 7.8%. The sequenced sample consisted of peripheral blood. The sequence came from a human donor in a cohort sampled during active COVID-19.

The CDR3 here is CATSRETGKNTEAFF. The CDR3 DNA is TGTGCCACCAGCAGGGAGACCGGAAAGAACACTGAAGCTTTCTTT. The genes are TRBV15 and TRBJ1-1; D not certain. CDR1 is LNHNV and CDR2 is YYDKDF in the germline V gene (reference sequence). Trimming took off 3 bases at V and 1 base at J, with 12 bases between the two ends. The CDR3 sequence is 15 residues long.